This TCR beta chain stems from a study of cytomegalovirus exposure and HLA in healthy donors. The wider study: The 90 to 150 validation repertoires used the same platform as the 650 to 800 first-cohort repertoires, a later analysis reported. Study-wide results and caveats: Later, an analysis found that TCR clusters from the first cohort tended to co-occur in the 120 validation repertoires.

Regarding this clone: Its antigen is unknown.

Here immunoSEQ multiplex PCR was the method, and the copy in TCRdb shows in-frame clones only, minus some. The sample holds 160,000 or so clones, 88% seen once. The CDR3 runs 13 residues. Trimming removed 7 bases at V and 1 base at J, with 10 bases between. Germline CDR1 SGHDN, CDR2 FVKESK. Sequencing was performed on PBMCs. The sequence derives from a man between 18 and 35 years old in good health and CMV-seronegative. The chain is built from TRBV14 and TRBJ1-1, with D unresolved. Here the CDR3 DNA reads TGTGCCAGCACCCGGCAGGCGAACACTGAAGCTTTCTTT. Its protein product is CASTRQANTEAFF.